One T cell receptor (beta chain) is described in this entry. The V and J ends lost 5 bases and 9 bases, in that order; junction bases with no gene match: 4. The CDR3 runs 13 residues. Germline lookup yields CDR1 ENHRY and CDR2 SYGVKD. This sample is drawn from a study of T cell changes during pregnancy in multiple sclerosis. Some clones are missing from TCRdb's copy, which holds only in-frame ones; the method was immunoSEQ multiplex PCR. This sample yields under 95,000 clones, of which 90% to 95% are seen a single time; about 1.7% belongs to the top ten. This chain uses TRBV10-3 with TRBJ2-2; TRBD2 aligns across 9 bases. The sequence derives from a female donor in good health, enrolled as a control in a pregnancy study. The material sequenced was peripheral blood, taken after pregnancy. CDR3 sequence reads: CAISNSGGRELFF. CDR3 DNA sequence: TGTGCCATCAGTAATAGCGGGGGCCGGGAGCTGTTTTTT.